The TCR beta chain under discussion was sequenced for a study of T cell responses to AZD1222 COVID-19 vaccine. TCRdb's table, derived via immunoSEQ multiplex PCR, lists solely in-frame clones and lacks some. The data contain about 180,000 clones, around 88% of them seen just once; the ten biggest clones take up roughly 7.7%. The CDR3 has 13 residues. Germline V gene sequence: CDR1 LNHDA, CDR2 SQIVND (reference sequence). V lost 7 bases and J lost 5; bases outside the gene matches: 4. The receptor was isolated from an adult in good health. The chain couples TRBV19 to TRBJ2-5; 10 bases match TRBD1. Sequenced here: peripheral blood, sampled on day 0 of AZD1222 vaccination. CDR3 bases: TGTGCCAGTACCGGGACAGGGGTGGAGACCCAGTACTTC. Its translation is CASTGTGVETQYF. The full variable domain, completed using reference TRBV19 and TRBJ2-5, is DGGITQSPKYLFRKEGQNVTLSCEQNLNHDAMYWYRQDPGQGLRLIYYSQIVNDFQKGDIAEGYSVSREKKESFPLTVTSAQKNPTAFYLCASTGTGVETQYFGPGTRLLVL.